The rows below give T cell receptor beta chains drawn from one sample of a study of blood T cells in healthy people across ages. TCRdb reprocessed the 5' RACE reads via MiXCR and lists one record per CDR3 protein. The sample contains about 680,000 distinct CDR3 sequences, 49% of which appear only once. Material for sequencing was blood. The receptors stem from a woman aged 60-70 years in good health. CDR3s include the opening cysteine and the closing phenylalanine or tryptophan. Each record gives: J gene, D gene, clone size, V gene, CDR3 DNA, CDR3 protein. The D gene is left open where the match is weak. For some rows the clone size is stated as once, few or many, or as a class when expanded; others skip it.

j_gene: TRBJ2-1
d_gene: NA
abundance: NA
v_gene: TRBV5-1
CDR3nt: TGCGCCAGCAGACCCGGGAGCAATGAGCAGTTCTTC
CDR3aa: CASRPGSNEQFF

j_gene: TRBJ2-5
d_gene: NA
abundance: once
v_gene: TRBV3-1
CDR3nt: TGTGCCAGCAGCCCCGAGGTGGTATACAATGAGCAGTACTTC
CDR3aa: CASSPEVVYNEQYF

j_gene: TRBJ2-3
d_gene: TRBD2
abundance: many
v_gene: TRBV4-3
CDR3nt: TGCGCCAGCAGCCAAGACGAAGCGGGAGAAGATACGCAGTATTTT
CDR3aa: CASSQDEAGEDTQYF

j_gene: TRBJ1-5
d_gene: TRBD1
abundance: once
v_gene: TRBV14
CDR3nt: TGTGCCAGCAGCCAAGATGAGAGGGACGGGACAGGGGTGATAGTCGGCAATCAGCCCCAGCATTTT
CDR3aa: CASSQDERDGTGVIVGNQPQHF

j_gene: TRBJ1-2
d_gene: NA
abundance: NA
v_gene: TRBV12-3/TRBV12-4
CDR3nt: TGTGCCAGCAGTCCAGCCCTAAGAAAGTCTGGCTACACCTTC
CDR3aa: CASSPALRKSGYTF

j_gene: TRBJ2-7
d_gene: NA
abundance: NA
v_gene: TRBV6-2/TRBV6-3
CDR3nt: TGTGCCAGCAGTTACTCGGAGGAGAGCTACGAGCAGTACTTC
CDR3aa: CASSYSEESYEQYF

j_gene: TRBJ2-7
d_gene: NA
abundance: NA
v_gene: TRBV20-1
CDR3nt: TGCAGTGCTAGAGATCCAGGGACAATAGAGCAGTACTTC
CDR3aa: CSARDPGTIEQYF

j_gene: TRBJ2-7
d_gene: NA
abundance: once
v_gene: TRBV6-1
CDR3nt: TGTGCCAGCAGTGTAAGGGACTTAACCCTGAGTGAGCAGTACTTC
CDR3aa: CASSVRDLTLSEQYF

j_gene: TRBJ2-7
d_gene: NA
abundance: NA
v_gene: TRBV28
CDR3nt: TGTGCCACGGCCCCGTGGGACGTTCCCTACGAGCAGTACTTC
CDR3aa: CATAPWDVPYEQYF

j_gene: TRBJ2-7
d_gene: NA
abundance: few
v_gene: TRBV20-1
CDR3nt: TGCAGTGCTAGAGATGGCGGACACGGCTCCTACGAGCAGTACTTC
CDR3aa: CSARDGGHGSYEQYF

j_gene: TRBJ2-1
d_gene: TRBD1
abundance: NA
v_gene: TRBV3-1
CDR3nt: TGTGCCAGCAGCCGACTACAGGGGGCGCCTTACAATGAGCAGTTCTTC
CDR3aa: CASSRLQGAPYNEQFF

j_gene: TRBJ2-1
d_gene: TRBD1
abundance: few
v_gene: TRBV7-6
CDR3nt: TGTGCCAGCAGCTCACAGGGGGCATATGTCAATGAGCAGTTCTTC
CDR3aa: CASSSQGAYVNEQFF

j_gene: TRBJ1-4
d_gene: NA
abundance: NA
v_gene: TRBV12-3/TRBV12-4
CDR3nt: TGTGCCAGCAGTTTAGCGGTAACAGCCGGCGGTGAAAAACTGTTTTTT
CDR3aa: CASSLAVTAGGEKLFF

j_gene: TRBJ1-2
d_gene: TRBD1
abundance: NA
v_gene: TRBV10-3
CDR3nt: TGTGCCATCAGTGAAACCTCGACAGGGGGCTATGGCTACACCTTC
CDR3aa: CAISETSTGGYGYTF

j_gene: TRBJ2-7
d_gene: TRBD1
abundance: few
v_gene: TRBV4-1
CDR3nt: TGCGCCAGCAGCCAAACGACAGGGATTGGGTACGAGCAGTACTTC
CDR3aa: CASSQTTGIGYEQYF

j_gene: TRBJ2-7
d_gene: TRBD2
abundance: NA
v_gene: TRBV19
CDR3nt: TGTGCCAGTAGGGACACTAGCGAAAACGCCTACGAGCAGTACTTC
CDR3aa: CASRDTSENAYEQYF

j_gene: TRBJ2-7
d_gene: NA
abundance: NA
v_gene: TRBV29-1
CDR3nt: TGCAGCGTTGGGGGGATCAGGACTGCCTCCTACGAGCAGTACTTC
CDR3aa: CSVGGIRTASYEQYF

j_gene: TRBJ2-7
d_gene: TRBD1
abundance: NA
v_gene: TRBV20-1
CDR3nt: TGCAGTGCTAGGCGCGGACAGGGTGCCCCCTACAAGCAGTACTTC
CDR3aa: CSARRGQGAPYKQYF

j_gene: TRBJ1-2
d_gene: NA
abundance: few
v_gene: TRBV27
CDR3nt: TGTGCCAGCAGTTTATCAGGGAAGGCTAACTATGGCTACACCTTC
CDR3aa: CASSLSGKANYGYTF

j_gene: TRBJ2-4
d_gene: TRBD2
abundance: NA
v_gene: TRBV12-3/TRBV12-4
CDR3nt: TGTGCCAGCAGTATTAGCGGGAGGGCCTTCAGATTACTAGCCAAAAACATTCAGTACTTC
CDR3aa: CASSISGRAFRLLAKNIQYF

j_gene: TRBJ1-1
d_gene: NA
abundance: NA
v_gene: TRBV25-1
CDR3nt: TGTGCCGCGGTTGACAGGAACACTGAAGCTTTCTTT
CDR3aa: CAAVDRNTEAFF

j_gene: TRBJ1-4
d_gene: NA
abundance: NA
v_gene: TRBV15
CDR3nt: TGTGCCACCAGCACGGGCTTCGGAACTAAGGAAAAACTGTTTTTT
CDR3aa: CATSTGFGTKEKLFF

j_gene: TRBJ2-7
d_gene: TRBD1
abundance: NA
v_gene: TRBV27
CDR3nt: TGTGCCAGCAGTGTACTTGGGACAGAGTACGAGCAGTACTTC
CDR3aa: CASSVLGTEYEQYF

j_gene: TRBJ2-3
d_gene: TRBD2
abundance: NA
v_gene: TRBV7-9
CDR3nt: TGTGCCAGCAGCCCGGGTTTAGCGGGAGTAGGAGATACGCAGTATTTT
CDR3aa: CASSPGLAGVGDTQYF

j_gene: TRBJ2-2
d_gene: NA
abundance: many
v_gene: TRBV5-1
CDR3nt: TGTGCCAGCAGCTTAAACACCGGGGAGCTGTTTTTT
CDR3aa: CASSLNTGELFF